Below, 8 T cell receptor beta chains from the same sample are listed, as sequenced in a study of tumor-infiltrating lymphocytes in primary liver carcinoma. Unsorted bulk tissue, about 20-32 mg of it, served as the source for co-extraction of RNA and DNA. With a constant-region primer, TCR beta cDNA was made from approximately 510 ng of total RNA. Three nested multiplex PCR rounds of slightly modified ARM-PCR generated TCR beta libraries. TRBV1-TRBV30 forward primers paired with a C-beta reverse primer were used in the first two PCR rounds, which ran approximately 10 cycles each. From the multiplex PCR reads, TCRdb called clonotypes with MiXCR, one entry per CDR3 protein. The sample lists 35,000 to 50,000 distinct CDR3 sequences; approximately 82% were seen once. What was sequenced was tumor-adjacent normal liver tissue. These receptor sequences come from a woman in her twenties or thirties with primary liver carcinoma and hepatitis B virus infection.

J is TRBJ2-7 and V is TRBV6-1, with D perhaps being TRBD1 or TRBD2 (6 bases each). Trimming took off 4 bases at V and 11 bases at J, with 27 bases between the two ends. The CDR3 runs 16 residues. Germline CDR1 is MNHNS and CDR2 is SASEGT. The CDR3 sequence: CASSGGSRTAGRGEYF. The CDR3 coding sequence is TGTGCCAGCAGTGGAGGATCCCGGACAGCCGGTCGCGGGGAGTACTTC.

Concerning this clonotype itself: The junction does not match germline at one end; this may be a read error. The chain is built from TRBV4-3 and TRBJ2-7; D is possibly TRBD1 (5 bases). The length of the CDR3 is 15 residues. Germline assignment: CDR1 LGHNA and CDR2 YSLEER. The CDR3 protein is CASRQDFPGSYELYF. Written as DNA, the CDR3 is TGCGCTAGCCGCCAAGATTTTCCAGGGTCTTACGAGCTGTACTTC.

The chain couples TRBV6-2 or TRBV6-3 to TRBJ2-5; tentative D call: TRBD1 (6 bases). CDR3 length equals 14 residues. Per the germline V gene, CDR1 is MNHEY and CDR2 is SVGEGT. V was pared by 4 bases and J by 4 bases, with 13 bases between. The CDR3 DNA sequence: TGTGCCAGCAGTTGCTCAACAGGGAGAGAGACCCAGTACTTC. As protein: CASSCSTGRETQYF.

This clonotype was seen ten or more times. The V and J genes are TRBV6-5 and TRBJ2-5; a possible D gene is TRBD1 (6 bases). V gave up 5 bases and J gave up 2 bases, with 15 bases separating them. From germline, CDR1 is MNHEY and CDR2 SVGAGI. This CDR3 is built from 15 residues. CDR3 protein: CASSTRPTGQETQYF. The CDR3 DNA sequence: TGTGCCAGCAGTACACGACCGACAGGTCAAGAGACCCAGTACTTC.

Regarding this clonotype: A single base separates this from a much larger clone, so it may be a read error. The rearrangement links TRBV7-3 to TRBJ2-7, with 8 bases fitting TRBD1. Germline-derived CDR1 and CDR2 are SGHTA and FQGTGA. CDR3 length: 13 amino acids. The CDR3 DNA is TGTGCCAGCAGCTTCGCAGGGGGCGGAGAGCAGAACTTC. Amino acid sequence: CASSFAGGGEQNF.

This clonotype appeared a few times. One junction end disagrees with the germline gene, perhaps due to a read error. The chain couples TRBV4-3 to TRBJ2-2; D is possibly TRBD2 (5 bases). Per the germline V gene, CDR1 is LGHNA and CDR2 is YSLEER. This CDR3 has 14 residues. CDR3 DNA sequence: TGCGCCAGCAGCCAAACCATCCCGGCCGGGGAGTTGTTTTTT. Translation: CASSQTIPAGELFF.

This clonotype was counted ten times or more. CDR3 amino acids: CASSQSWAGASADTQYF. The CDR3 nucleotides read TGCGCCAGCAGCCAAAGTTGGGCGGGAGCCTCCGCAGATACGCAGTATTTT. The rearrangement links TRBV4-3 to TRBJ2-3, with 7 bases lining up with TRBD2. The J segment lost 4 bases and the V segment lost 2 bases, leaving 12 bases of the junction unmatched. This CDR3 contains 17 residues. Germline V gene lookup returns CDR1 LGHNA and CDR2 YSLEER.

As to this clonotype: Germline is not matched at one junction end, which may reflect a read error. V gene TRBV4-2 combines with J gene TRBJ2-7; D gene ambiguous. Germline CDR1 reads LGHNA; CDR2 reads YNFKEQ. The CDR3 loop spans 14 amino acids. The CDR3 DNA reads TGCGCCAGCTGCCAAGGGTACCTAGACTACGAGCAGTACTTC. Amino acid sequence: CASCQGYLDYEQYF.